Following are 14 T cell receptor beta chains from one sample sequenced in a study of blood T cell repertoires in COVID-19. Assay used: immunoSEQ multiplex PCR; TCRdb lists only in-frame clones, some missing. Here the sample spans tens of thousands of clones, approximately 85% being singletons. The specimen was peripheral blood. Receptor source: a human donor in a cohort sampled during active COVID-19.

CDR3 DNA: TGTGCCAGCAGCTTAACCAGCTCTGGGGCCAACGTCCTGACTTTC. Translating gives CASSLTSSGANVLTF. The J gene is TRBJ2-6, the V gene TRBV7-9, with unresolved D. Germline V lookup: CDR1 SEHNR, CDR2 FQNEAQ (reference sequence). The CDR3 is 15 residues long. The V and J ends lost 2 bases and 0 bases respectively, with 5 bases between them. The full variable domain, with the rest looked up from reference TRBV7-9 and TRBJ2-6, is DTGVSQNPRHKITKRGQNVTFRCDPISEHNRLYWYRQTLGQGPEFLTYFQNEAQLEKSRLLSDRFSAERPKGSFSTLEIQRTEQGDSAMYLCASSLTSSGANVLTFGAGSRLTVL.

In DNA form, the CDR3 reads TGTGCCAGCTCACCGTCTATCCCAACCGGGGGGGACAAGGGCTATGGCTACACCTTC. Protein sequence: CASSPSIPTGGDKGYGYTF. The rearrangement joins TRBV18 to TRBJ1-2; D is possibly TRBD1 (6 bases). V shed 3 bases and J shed 4 bases, with 27 bases lying between them. Germline CDR1 is KGHSH and CDR2 is LQKENI. This CDR3 comprises 19 residues.

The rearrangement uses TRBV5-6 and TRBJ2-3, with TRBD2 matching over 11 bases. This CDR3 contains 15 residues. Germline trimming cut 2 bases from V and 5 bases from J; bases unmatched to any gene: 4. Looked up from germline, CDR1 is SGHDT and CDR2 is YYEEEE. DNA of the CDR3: TGTGCCAGCAGCTTTAGCGGGGGGGCCGGAGATACGCAGTATTTT. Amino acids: CASSFSGGAGDTQYF.

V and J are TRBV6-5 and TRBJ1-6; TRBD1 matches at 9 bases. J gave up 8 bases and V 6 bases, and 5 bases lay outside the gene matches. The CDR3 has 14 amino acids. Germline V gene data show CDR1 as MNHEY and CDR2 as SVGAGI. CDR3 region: CASRATGGYSPLHF. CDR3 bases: TGTGCCAGCAGGGCGACAGGGGGTTATTCACCCCTCCACTTT.

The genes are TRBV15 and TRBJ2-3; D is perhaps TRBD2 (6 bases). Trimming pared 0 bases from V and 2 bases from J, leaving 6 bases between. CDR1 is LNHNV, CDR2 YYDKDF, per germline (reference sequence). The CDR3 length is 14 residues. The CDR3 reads CATSREDYTDTQYF. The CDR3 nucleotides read TGTGCCACCAGCAGAGAGGACTACACAGATACGCAGTATTTT.

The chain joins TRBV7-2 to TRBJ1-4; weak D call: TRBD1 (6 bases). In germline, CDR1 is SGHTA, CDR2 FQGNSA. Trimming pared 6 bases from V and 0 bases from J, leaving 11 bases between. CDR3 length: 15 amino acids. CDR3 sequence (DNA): TGTGCCAGCAGGCCAACAGGGACAACTAATGAAAAACTGTTTTTT. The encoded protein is CASRPTGTTNEKLFF.

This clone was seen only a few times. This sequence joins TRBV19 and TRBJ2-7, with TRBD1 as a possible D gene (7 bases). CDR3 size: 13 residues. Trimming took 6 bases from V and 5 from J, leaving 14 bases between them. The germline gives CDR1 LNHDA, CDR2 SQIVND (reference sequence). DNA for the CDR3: TGTGCCAGTAGCCGAGACAGGGAGGACGAGCAGTACTTC. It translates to CASSRDREDEQYF.

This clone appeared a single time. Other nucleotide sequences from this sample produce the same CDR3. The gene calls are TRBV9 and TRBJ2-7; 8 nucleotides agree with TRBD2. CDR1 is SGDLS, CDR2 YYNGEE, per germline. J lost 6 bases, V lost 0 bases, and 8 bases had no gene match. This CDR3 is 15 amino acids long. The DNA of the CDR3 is TGTGCCAGCAGCGTAGGTCGGGGGGGCCTGGGCGAGCAGTACTTC. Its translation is CASSVGRGGLGEQYF.

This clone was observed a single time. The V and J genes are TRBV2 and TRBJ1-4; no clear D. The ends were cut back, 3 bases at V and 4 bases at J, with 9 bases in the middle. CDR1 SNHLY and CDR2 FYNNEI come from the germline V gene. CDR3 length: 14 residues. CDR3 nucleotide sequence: TGTGCCAGCAGTGAGAAGTCGCGTAATGAAAAACTGTTTTTT. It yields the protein CASSEKSRNEKLFF.

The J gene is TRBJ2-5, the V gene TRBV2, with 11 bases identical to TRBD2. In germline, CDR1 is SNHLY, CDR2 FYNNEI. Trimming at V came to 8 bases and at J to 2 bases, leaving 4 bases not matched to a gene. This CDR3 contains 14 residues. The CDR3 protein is CASLLAGAQETQYF. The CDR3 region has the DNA TGTGCCAGCTTACTAGCGGGAGCTCAAGAGACCCAGTACTTC.

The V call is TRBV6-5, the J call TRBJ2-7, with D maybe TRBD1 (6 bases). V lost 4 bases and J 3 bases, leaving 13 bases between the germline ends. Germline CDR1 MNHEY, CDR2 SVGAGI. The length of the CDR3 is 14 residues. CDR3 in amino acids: CASSSGQSFYEQYF. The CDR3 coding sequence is TGTGCCAGCAGTTCCGGACAGTCGTTCTACGAGCAGTACTTC.

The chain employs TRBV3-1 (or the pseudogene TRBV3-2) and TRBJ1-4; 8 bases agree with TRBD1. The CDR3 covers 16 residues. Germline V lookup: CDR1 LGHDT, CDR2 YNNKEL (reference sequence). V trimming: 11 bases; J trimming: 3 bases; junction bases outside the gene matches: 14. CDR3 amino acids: CAVADRGGVANEKLFF. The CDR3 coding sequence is TGTGCCGTAGCCGACAGGGGCGGAGTAGCTAATGAAAAACTGTTTTTT.

CDR3 in amino acids: CASSVSGIRTDTQYF. CDR3 nucleotide sequence: TGCGCCAGCAGCGTTAGCGGTATACGCACAGATACGCAGTATTTT. V is TRBV5-1 and J is TRBJ2-3; weak D call: TRBD2 (6 bases). The CDR3 sequence is 15 residues long. The germline V gene encodes CDR1 SGHRS and CDR2 YFSETQ. The V end was cut by 4 bases, the J end by 1 base, with 13 bases between.

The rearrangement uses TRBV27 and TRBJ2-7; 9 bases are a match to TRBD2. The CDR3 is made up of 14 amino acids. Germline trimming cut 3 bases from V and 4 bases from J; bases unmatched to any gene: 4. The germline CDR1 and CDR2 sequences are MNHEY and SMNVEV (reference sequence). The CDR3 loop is CASSLGTSTYEQYF. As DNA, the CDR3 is TGTGCCAGCAGTTTGGGGACTAGCACTTACGAGCAGTACTTC.